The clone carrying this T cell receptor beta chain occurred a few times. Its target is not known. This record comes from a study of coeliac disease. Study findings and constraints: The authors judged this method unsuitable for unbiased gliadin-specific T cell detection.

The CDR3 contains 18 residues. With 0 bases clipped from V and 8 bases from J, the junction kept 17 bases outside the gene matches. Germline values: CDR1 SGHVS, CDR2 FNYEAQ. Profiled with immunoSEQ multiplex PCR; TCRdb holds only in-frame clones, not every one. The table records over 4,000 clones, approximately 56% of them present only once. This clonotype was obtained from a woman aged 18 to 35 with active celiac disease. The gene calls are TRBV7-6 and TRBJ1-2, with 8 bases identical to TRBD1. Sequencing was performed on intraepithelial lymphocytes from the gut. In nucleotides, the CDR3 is TGTGCCAGCAGCTTAGCGGTACCGACAGGGGCTTCTTGGGAAGGCTACACCTTC. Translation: CASSLAVPTGASWEGYTF.